One and the same sample provided the 26 T cell receptor beta chains below, sequenced in a study of identical twins. One entry per CDR3 protein results from TCRdb running MiXCR on the 5' RACE reads. The sample holds 1.5 million or so distinct CDR3 sequences, around 29% seen once. The sequenced sample consisted of cord blood. The receptors stem from a newborn girl in good health.

The chain recombines TRBV24-1 with TRBJ2-3, with TRBD2 matching over 8 bases. Germline trimming cut 2 bases from V and 4 bases from J; bases unmatched to any gene: 7. The CDR3 is 16 amino acids. CDR1 and CDR2 (germline): KGHDR, SFDVKD. The CDR3 nucleotides read TGTGCCACCAGTGATTGGCGGGAGGCGGTCCCAGATACGCAGTATTTT. This gives the protein CATSDWREAVPDTQYF.

The rearrangement links TRBV4-2 to TRBJ2-5, with 14 bases fitting TRBD2. Judging by the DNA end, TRBJ2-7 fits better; the J call may be wrong. The CDR3 runs 20 residues. The germline CDR1 and CDR2 sequences are LGHNA and YNFKEQ. CDR3 nucleotide sequence: TGTGCCAGCAGCCAAGATAAGCCCGGGACTAGCGGGGGTCTGATCTACGAGCAGTACTTC. This translates into CASSQDKPGTSGGLIYEQYF.

This clonotype was detected only a few times. The chain combines TRBV5-1 with TRBJ2-1; 8 bases are shared with TRBD2. This CDR3 region has 16 residues. Germline V CDR1 and CDR2: SGHRS, YFSETQ. Trimming cost V 0 bases and J 8 bases; bases outside gene matches: 10. The CDR3 sequence: CASSLEFSTAGDEQFF. CDR3 nucleotides: TGCGCCAGCAGCTTGGAATTCTCGACAGCGGGAGATGAGCAGTTCTTC.

The chain is built from TRBV3-1 and TRBJ2-3, with D possibly matching TRBD2 (5 bases). The V end was cut by 0 bases, the J end by 3 bases, with 13 bases between. The length of the CDR3 is 16 residues. Germline V gives CDR1 LGHDT, CDR2 YNNKEL (reference sequence). Here the CDR3 reads CASSQDPRGRTDTQYF. CDR3 in DNA: TGTGCCAGCAGCCAAGATCCTCGGGGTAGGACAGATACGCAGTATTTT.

A remark on this clonotype: A much bigger clone sits one base away, suggesting this may be a read error. The gene calls are TRBV4-2 and TRBJ2-3; 7 bases are a match to TRBD2. Germline CDR1 is LGHNA and CDR2 is YNFKEQ. CDR3 length equals 16 residues. J gave up 2 bases and V 4 bases, and 9 bases lay outside the gene matches. Here the CDR3 reads CASSRASGSNTDTQYF. CDR3 sequence (DNA): TGTGCCAGCAGCCGGGCTAGCGGCTCTAACACAGATACGCAGTATTTT.

The chain couples TRBV10-3 to TRBJ2-7; D is undetermined. Deletions cut 6 bases from V and 5 bases from J, with 17 bases between. The CDR3 loop spans 14 amino acids. The germline V gene encodes CDR1 ENHRY and CDR2 SYGVKD. CDR3 DNA sequence: TGTGCCATCAGGTTGGGCCCAACACGGGACGAGCAGTACTTC. Translating gives CAIRLGPTRDEQYF.

J is TRBJ2-7 and V is TRBV6-6; 8 nucleotides line up with TRBD1. Germline lookup yields CDR1 MNHNY and CDR2 SVGAGI (reference sequence). J gave up 7 bases and V 4 bases, and 15 bases lay outside the gene matches. The CDR3 totals 16 residues. CDR3 nucleotides: TGTGCCAGCAGTTTCACAGGGGGGAGCTCCTACAATGAGCAGTACTTC. The encoded protein is CASSFTGGSSYNEQYF.

This clonotype was observed a few times. The chain links TRBV20-1 to TRBJ1-1; TRBD1 is a possible D gene (5 bases). The germline V and J ends were trimmed by 0 bases and 8 bases, with 19 bases remaining between them. The germline V gene encodes CDR1 DFQATT and CDR2 SNEGSKA (reference sequence). The CDR3 has 15 amino acids. CDR3 bases: TGCAGTGCTAGAGATCTGAGGGGAGCGAGCACGGAAGCTTTCTTT. Its protein product is CSARDLRGASTEAFF.

The J gene is TRBJ2-1, the V gene TRBV9, with 7 bases identical to TRBD2. The CDR3 has 17 residues. V lost 4 bases and J lost 4; bases outside the gene matches: 14. The V gene's germline CDR1 is SGDLS and CDR2 YYNGEE. The CDR3 loop reads CASSLSPSGNRYNEQFF. CDR3 nucleotides: TGTGCCAGCAGCCTCTCCCCAAGCGGGAATCGTTACAATGAGCAGTTCTTC. Using reference TRBV9 and TRBJ2-1 for the parts outside the CDR3, the full variable domain is DSGVTQTPKHLITATGQRVTLRCSPRSGDLSVYWYQQSLDQGLQFLIQYYNGEERAKGNILERFSAQQFPDLHSELNLSSLELGDSALYFCASSLSPSGNRYNEQFFGPGTRLTVL.

This chain connects TRBV12-3 or TRBV12-4 to TRBJ2-5; a possible D gene is TRBD2 (5 bases). This CDR3 is built from 16 residues. V lost 0 bases to trimming and J lost 11 bases, with 22 bases between them. Here the CDR3 DNA reads TGTGCCAGCAGTTTAGCTGGCTGGACTCAGAGAGATGAGCAGTACTTC. Translation gives CASSLAGWTQRDEQYF.

V and J are TRBV21-1 and TRBJ2-3; the table's D gene call, TRBD2, was not cross checked with the DNA. TRBV21-1 has pseudogene status. The CDR3 contains 15 residues. CDR3 loop: CASSFRDYIEDTQYF. CDR3 nucleotides: TGTGCCAGCTCTTTCCGGGACTACATAGAGGATACGCAGTATTTT.

The rearrangement joins TRBV7-2 to TRBJ1-1, with a tentative D call TRBD1 (6 bases). Deletions cut 2 bases from V and 2 bases from J, with 15 bases between. This CDR3 contains 16 residues. Germline V gene data show CDR1 as SGHTA and CDR2 as FQGNSA. The CDR3 sequence is CASSLTPRGGNTEAFF. CDR3 coding DNA: TGTGCCAGCAGCTTAACCCCCAGGGGAGGCAACACTGAAGCTTTCTTT. The whole variable domain, remainder taken from reference TRBV7-2 and TRBJ1-1, is GAGVSQSPSNKVTEKGKDVELRCDPISGHTALYWYRQSLGQGLEFLIYFQGNSAPDKSGLPSDRFSAERTGGSVSTLTIQRTQQEDSAVYLCASSLTPRGGNTEAFFGQGTRLTVV.

The V gene is TRBV5-5, the J gene TRBJ2-3; D remains unclear. V was clipped by 1 base and J by 2 bases, with 8 bases between them. The CDR3 covers 14 residues. The V gene's germline CDR1 is SGHKS and CDR2 YYEKEE (reference sequence). CDR3 DNA sequence: TGTGCCAGCAGCTTGAGCTGGGTCACAGATACGCAGTATTTT. Its protein product is CASSLSWVTDTQYF.

This clonotype was found a few times. The chain is built from TRBV3-1 and TRBJ2-6; D gene unclear. The CDR3 runs to 20 residues. Trimming removed 3 bases from V and 0 bases from J, with 21 bases in between. Germline CDR1 and CDR2: LGHDT and YNNKEL (reference sequence). CDR3 DNA sequence: TGTGCCAGCAGCCAGGCCTTTACCGGCGGATACGCCTCTGGGGCCAACGTCCTGACTTTC. It is translated as CASSQAFTGGYASGANVLTF.

The rearrangement joins TRBV20-1 to TRBJ2-1; D not resolved. Trimming cost V 6 bases and J 3 bases, with 18 bases left between them. This CDR3 is built from 15 residues. Per germline, CDR1 DFQATT and CDR2 SNEGSKA (reference sequence). The CDR3 is CSARQLRVSYNEQFF. Written as DNA, the CDR3 is TGCAGTGCAAGGCAACTTCGGGTTAGCTACAATGAGCAGTTCTTC.

This clonotype was seen more than once but under ten times. The V and J genes are TRBV27 and TRBJ1-1, with no clear D. Trimming shortened V by 5 bases and J by 1 base, and 8 bases separated the two germline ends. CDR1 is MNHEY and CDR2 is SMNVEV in the germline V gene (reference sequence). The CDR3 covers 13 residues. CDR3 in DNA: TGTGCCAGCAGTATACGGACGAACACTGAAGCTTTCTTT. Amino acids: CASSIRTNTEAFF.

A few counts support this clonotype. The chain joins TRBV6-5 to TRBJ2-5, with D perhaps matching TRBD2 (5 bases). This CDR3 comprises 15 residues. From germline, CDR1 is MNHEY and CDR2 SVGAGI. Trimming cost V 2 bases and J 4 bases, with 14 bases left between them. In nucleotides, the CDR3 is TGTGCCAGCAGTTACGGTGGGGTGAGGGCAGAGACCCAGTACTTC. This codes for CASSYGGVRAETQYF.

The CDR3 region has the DNA TGTGCCAGCAGCTTAGCAGGGACCCTAGCGCAGGATGAGCAGTTCTTC. Residues: CASSLAGTLAQDEQFF. The chain employs TRBV7-2 and TRBJ2-1, with D maybe TRBD2 (6 bases). Germline V gives CDR1 SGHTA, CDR2 FQGNSA. This CDR3 contains 16 residues. Trimming took 0 bases from V and 8 from J, leaving 17 bases between them.

This clonotype has more than one count but fewer than ten. The CDR3: CASSNRRDRQYEQYF. The CDR3 coding sequence is TGTGCCAGCAGTAATAGACGGGACAGGCAATACGAGCAGTACTTC. The genes are TRBV4-2 and TRBJ2-5; 8 nucleotides align to TRBD1. The J call may not be correct, given that the DNA end is closer to TRBJ2-7. The germline gives CDR1 LGHNA, CDR2 YNFKEQ. CDR3 length: 15 residues.

CDR3 nucleotide sequence: TGTGCCAGCAGCTTAGCGGGGGTGGGAAACATTCAGTACTTC. Its translation is CASSLAGVGNIQYF. V is TRBV7-2 and J is TRBJ2-4, with D tentatively TRBD1 or TRBD2 (5 bases each). Germline CDR1 SGHTA, CDR2 FQGNSA. Trimming shortened V by 0 bases and J by 6 bases, and 9 bases separated the two germline ends. This CDR3 is 14 amino acids long.

This clonotype was detected only a few times. This chain uses TRBV5-1 with TRBJ1-1; D remains unclear. Germline CDR1 SGHRS, CDR2 YFSETQ. V lost 6 bases to trimming and J lost 0 bases, with 12 bases between them. This CDR3 is built from 14 residues. In DNA, the CDR3 is TGCGCCAGCACGGCAGAACTCATGAACACTGAAGCTTTCTTT. Its protein is CASTAELMNTEAFF.

The CDR3 here is CASSRGRDSSFTDTQYF. The CDR3 coding sequence is TGTGCCAGCAGCCGAGGCCGGGACTCGTCCTTCACAGATACGCAGTATTTT. V is TRBV4-2 and J is TRBJ2-3; perhaps TRBD2 as D (6 bases). The length of the CDR3 is 17 residues. The V gene's germline CDR1 is LGHNA and CDR2 YNFKEQ. The V gene lost 4 bases and the J gene lost 2 bases, with 19 bases spanning the gap.

This chain connects TRBV15 to TRBJ1-6; no firm D call. The CDR3 extends over 20 amino acids. The V end was cut by 1 base, the J end by 0 bases, with 19 bases between. Looked up from germline, CDR1 is LNHNV and CDR2 is YYDKDF (reference sequence). CDR3 coding DNA: TGTGCCACCAGCAGAGTCGGAGAACAGACTCTGAGCTCCTATAATTCACCCCTCCACTTT. Its protein is CATSRVGEQTLSSYNSPLHF.

The chain joins TRBV24-1 to TRBJ2-1; 8 nucleotides agree with TRBD1. This CDR3 contains 14 residues. Germline CDR1 reads KGHDR; CDR2 reads SFDVKD. After removal of 2 bases from V and 5 bases from J, the junction contained 1 base not matched to a gene. CDR3 in amino acids: CATSDWTGHNEQFF. DNA of the CDR3: TGTGCCACCAGTGATTGGACAGGGCACAATGAGCAGTTCTTC.

This clonotype occurred many times. This chain uses TRBV29-1 with TRBJ2-7; tentative D call: TRBD1 (6 bases). Germline assignment: CDR1 SQVTM and CDR2 ANQGSEA. This CDR3 has 12 amino acids. V shed 4 bases and J shed 6 bases, with 13 bases lying between them. CDR3 in DNA: TGCAGCGTTGTCCTCACAGGGTCCGAGCAGTACTTC. It is translated as CSVVLTGSEQYF.

This sequence joins TRBV28 and TRBJ2-5; D gene unclear. Germline V gene sequence: CDR1 MDHEN, CDR2 SYDVKM. The CDR3 covers 11 residues. Trimming took 7 bases from V and 13 from J, leaving 16 bases between them. As DNA, the CDR3 is TGTGCCAGCACCTACTCCTACGAGCGGTACTTC. Residues: CASTYSYERYF.